This passage covers 24 T cell receptor beta chains from one sample sequenced in a study of technical replicates of blood from a handful of donors. Sequencing was performed with immunoSEQ multiplex PCR; in TCRdb, only in-frame clones are kept and a portion is missing. The data show about 89,000 clones, 94% seen once. The sequenced material came from T cells isolated from PBMCs. The receptors derive from a human donor in good health.

The chain links TRBV6-1 to TRBJ1-1; D is uncertain. Germline loops: CDR1 MNHNS, CDR2 SASEGT. The CDR3 spans 11 residues. Trimming cost V 7 bases and J 3 bases, with 6 bases left between them. The CDR3 region has the DNA TGTGCCAGCAACGGGTACACTGAAGCTTTCTTT. It translates to CASNGYTEAFF.

This chain connects TRBV4-1 to TRBJ2-7; possibly TRBD2 for D (6 bases). Germline V lookup: CDR1 MGHRA, CDR2 YSYEKL. Trimming stripped 1 base from V and 5 bases from J, with 18 bases between. CDR3 size: 16 residues. The CDR3 nucleotides are TGCGCCAGCAGCCAAGTTCCCGGGAGCACTCGAGACGAGCAGTACTTC. This translates into CASSQVPGSTRDEQYF.

The V and J genes are TRBV7-6 and TRBJ2-5, with 7 bases identical to TRBD2. V shed 4 bases and J 5 bases; nucleotides not matched to a gene: 7. The CDR3 has 14 amino acids. From germline, CDR1 is SGHVS and CDR2 FNYEAQ. In DNA form, the CDR3 reads TGTGCCAGCAGCTCAGGGAGGGAGTGGGAGACCCAGTACTTC. Translating it yields CASSSGREWETQYF.

V is TRBV6-5 and J is TRBJ2-2; D gene ambiguous. This CDR3 is built from 12 residues. CDR1 MNHEY and CDR2 SVGAGI come from the germline V gene. Trimming stripped 6 bases from V and 2 bases from J, with 4 bases between. In DNA form, the CDR3 reads TGTGCCAGCAGCCTAAACACCGGGGAGCTGTTTTTT. Encoded protein: CASSLNTGELFF.

The V and J genes are TRBV6-1 and TRBJ2-4; D not certain. V was shortened by 1 base and J by 6 bases, with 4 bases between the two germline ends. CDR1 is MNHNS, CDR2 SASEGT, per germline. The CDR3 has 12 residues. In DNA, the CDR3 is TGTGCCAGCAGTGAAGGGCTAAACATTCAGTACTTC. Translation gives CASSEGLNIQYF.

This sequence joins TRBV10-2 and TRBJ2-3, with 11 bases that match TRBD2. The CDR3 spans 14 residues. Germline V CDR1 and CDR2: WSHSY, SAAADI. V lost 11 bases, J lost 4 bases, and 8 bases stayed unmatched. CDR3 nucleotides: TGCGCCGGGGCTAGCGGGAGGTCACCAGATACGCAGTATTTT. Translation gives CAGASGRSPDTQYF.

This sequence joins TRBV6-1 and TRBJ2-1, with 7 bases lining up with TRBD2. V was pared by 11 bases and J by 8 bases, with 12 bases of the junction left unmatched. Per germline, CDR1 MNHNS and CDR2 SASEGT. This CDR3 has 13 residues. CDR3 bases: TGTGCCCTACGTTTGACTAGCAGGGATGAGCAGTTCTTC. Its translation is CALRLTSRDEQFF.

V usage is TRBV7-9 and J usage is TRBJ2-1, with a tentative D call TRBD1 (5 bases). This CDR3 contains 13 residues. Germline CDR1 and CDR2: SEHNR and FQNEAQ (reference sequence). CDR3 nucleotides: TGTGCAGTTAGGCGACAGATATACAATGAGCAGTTCTTC. It codes for CAVRRQIYNEQFF.

This clone was seen a handful of times. The V call is TRBV6-4, the J call TRBJ1-1; perhaps TRBD1 as D (5 bases). The CDR3 covers 16 residues. Germline V CDR1 and CDR2: MRHNA, SNTAGT. Deletions cut 2 bases from V and 0 bases from J, with 13 bases between. CDR3 loop: CASSDAQGVMNTEAFF. DNA of the CDR3: TGTGCCAGCAGTGACGCCCAGGGCGTTATGAACACTGAAGCTTTCTTT.

CDR3 sequence: CASLWTGGTYGYTF. The CDR3 DNA sequence: TGTGCCAGCCTATGGACAGGGGGTACTTATGGCTACACCTTC. This chain connects TRBV2 to TRBJ1-2; 10 bases align to TRBD1. The CDR3 runs to 14 residues. Germline values: CDR1 SNHLY, CDR2 FYNNEI. J lost 5 bases, V lost 8 bases, and 8 bases had no gene match.

This chain uses TRBV4-2 with TRBJ2-5; 8 bases align to TRBD1. CDR1 is LGHNA, CDR2 YNFKEQ, per germline. The ends lost 1 base at V and 7 bases at J; junction bases unmatched: 11. This CDR3 region has 16 residues. CDR3 protein: CASSQVGAGGSVTQYF. The CDR3 DNA is TGTGCCAGCAGCCAAGTCGGAGCAGGGGGCAGCGTGACCCAGTACTTC.

This chain uses TRBV6-1 with TRBJ2-1; tentative D call: TRBD2 (6 bases). The CDR3 contains 15 residues. CDR1 is MNHNS and CDR2 is SASEGT in the germline V gene. The V and J ends lost 3 bases and 2 bases respectively, with 11 bases between them. The CDR3 coding sequence is TGTGCCAGCAGTGATGAGGGGAGGACCTACAATGAGCAGTTCTTC. Its protein is CASSDEGRTYNEQFF.

Written as DNA, the CDR3 is TGTGCCTGGAGGAGGAGCGCGAACACTGAAGCTTTCTTT. It yields the protein CAWRRSANTEAFF. This chain joins TRBV30 and TRBJ1-1; D not certain. Per germline, CDR1 GTSNPN and CDR2 SVGIG (reference sequence). V was clipped by 3 bases and J by 1 base, with 9 bases between them. The CDR3 covers 13 residues.

This clone was counted once. The chain recombines TRBV7-3 with TRBJ2-2; 7 bases map to TRBD2. The V gene end was trimmed by 8 bases and the J gene end by 6 bases; junction bases not matched to a gene: 12. CDR3 length: 15 residues. In germline, CDR1 is SGHTA, CDR2 FQGTGA. The CDR3 loop is CASGRPTSRAGELFF. The CDR3 DNA follows: TGTGCCAGCGGTCGTCCGACTAGCAGAGCCGGGGAGCTGTTTTTT. The whole variable domain, remainder taken from reference TRBV7-3 and TRBJ2-2, is GAGVSQTPSNKVTEKGKYVELRCDPISGHTALYWYRQSLGQGPEFLIYFQGTGAADDSGLPNDRFFAVRPEGSVSTLKIQRTERGDSAVYLCASGRPTSRAGELFFGEGSRLTVL.

This rearrangement joins TRBV5-1 to TRBJ2-1, with D maybe TRBD1 (6 bases). The V gene's germline CDR1 is SGHRS and CDR2 YFSETQ. This CDR3 is built from 16 residues. The V end lost 4 bases, the J end lost 3 bases, and 17 bases lay between the germline ends. CDR3 region: CASSVTGTRFYNEQFF. CDR3 nucleotide sequence: TGCGCCAGCAGCGTCACCGGGACACGCTTCTACAATGAGCAGTTCTTC.

The gene calls are TRBV14 and TRBJ2-7, with 9 positions matching TRBD1. The V gene's germline CDR1 is SGHDN and CDR2 FVKESK. Trimming took 3 bases from V and 5 from J; bases not matched to a gene: 11. CDR3 length: 16 amino acids. CDR3 residues: CASSQRPGQGSHEQYF. The CDR3 DNA reads as TGTGCCAGCAGCCAGCGACCGGGACAGGGTTCCCACGAGCAGTACTTC.

The chain has TRBV19 and TRBJ2-7, with TRBD2 matching 10 bases. The V gene's germline CDR1 is LNHDA and CDR2 SQIVND (reference sequence). V trimming: 6 bases; J trimming: 0 bases; junction bases outside the gene matches: 8. This CDR3 is 16 amino acids long. The DNA for the CDR3 is TGTGCCAGTAGCTCCAGCGGGGGGGCTGGCTCCTACGAGCAGTACTTC. Encoded protein: CASSSSGGAGSYEQYF. Drawing the rest from reference TRBV19 and TRBJ2-7, the complete variable domain is DGGITQSPKYLFRKEGQNVTLSCEQNLNHDAMYWYRQDPGQGLRLIYYSQIVNDFQKGDIAEGYSVSREKKESFPLTVTSAQKNPTAFYLCASSSSGGAGSYEQYFGPGTRLTVT.

The chain links TRBV5-6 to TRBJ2-3, with a possible D match to TRBD2 (5 bases). Trimming pared 4 bases from V and 12 bases from J, leaving 15 bases between. CDR1 is SGHDT, CDR2 YYEEEE, per germline. The CDR3 loop spans 12 amino acids. The CDR3 coding sequence is TGTGCCAGCAGCCCCCCTTCTCTAGCACAGTATTTT. Protein sequence: CASSPPSLAQYF.

This sequence joins TRBV4-1 and TRBJ1-2; D is unresolved. The germline V and J ends were trimmed by 1 base and 6 bases, with 12 bases remaining between them. In germline, CDR1 is MGHRA, CDR2 YSYEKL. The CDR3 length is 14 residues. The CDR3 DNA reads as TGCGCCAGCAGCCAAGTAGGGAGGCTTAATGGCTACACCTTC. Translated, it gives CASSQVGRLNGYTF.

CDR3 in amino acids: CASGFQGIYTEAFF. CDR3 nucleotides: TGTGCCAGCGGATTTCAGGGGATCTACACTGAAGCTTTCTTT. The V gene is TRBV2, the J gene TRBJ1-1; a possible D gene is TRBD1 (6 bases). This CDR3 comprises 14 residues. Germline V lookup: CDR1 SNHLY, CDR2 FYNNEI. With 8 bases removed from V and 3 bases from J, the gap between germline ends came to 16 bases.

About this clone itself: The sample has other DNA sequences that encode this CDR3 too. The V and J genes are TRBV5-1 and TRBJ2-3, with TRBD1 matching 11 bases. V trimming: 2 bases; J trimming: 2 bases; junction bases outside the gene matches: 1. Germline V gives CDR1 SGHRS, CDR2 YFSETQ. The CDR3 has 15 residues. The CDR3 nucleotides read TGCGCCAGCAGCTTTGGACAGGGGGCCACAGATACGCAGTATTTT. It encodes CASSFGQGATDTQYF.

This rearrangement joins TRBV2 to TRBJ1-3; 7 nucleotides line up with TRBD1. The CDR3 has 14 residues. J lost 1 base, V lost 4 bases, and 1 base had no gene match. From germline, CDR1 is SNHLY and CDR2 FYNNEI. Written as DNA, the CDR3 is TGTGCCAGCAGTGGGGACAGATCTGGAAACACCATATATTTT. Encoded protein: CASSGDRSGNTIYF.

The chain uses TRBV6-4 and TRBJ1-2, with D unresolved. The CDR3 runs 12 residues. The V gene's germline CDR1 is MRHNA and CDR2 SNTAGT. Trimming shortened V by 11 bases and J by 3 bases, and 13 bases separated the two germline ends. The CDR3 loop is CARTGRDYGYTF. Here the CDR3 DNA reads TGTGCCCGAACTGGGAGGGACTATGGCTACACCTTC.

J is TRBJ2-7 and V is TRBV5-4, with 9 nucleotides matching TRBD1. Germline V gene data show CDR1 as SGHNT and CDR2 as YYREEE (reference sequence). J lost 5 bases, V lost 4 bases, and 7 bases had no gene match. CDR3 length: 14 residues. Here the CDR3 DNA reads TGTGCCAGCAGCGCAGGACAGGGGACGGACGAGCAGTACTTC. It yields the protein CASSAGQGTDEQYF.